Each of the 23 T cell receptor beta chains below was sequenced from the same sample in a study of ipilimumab plus nivolumab after autologous stem cell transplantation. Method: immunoSEQ multiplex PCR; TCRdb's copy keeps in-frame clones and lacks some. The table includes around 84,000 clones, 75% to 85% detected once. The sample was PBMCs, taken in a trial of ipilimumab plus nivolumab as post-transplant consolidation. The receptor set was obtained from a male donor with diffuse large B-cell lymphoma.

The rearrangement uses TRBV7-3 and TRBJ2-1, with 9 bases identical to TRBD2. This CDR3 region has 14 residues. Unmatched junction bases numbered 2, after V lost 3 bases and J lost 5 bases. The V gene's germline CDR1 is SGHTA and CDR2 FQGTGA. In DNA form, the CDR3 reads TGTGCCAGCAGCTTGTCTAGCGGGGACAATGAGCAGTTCTTC. Translated, it gives CASSLSSGDNEQFF.

The V gene is TRBV9, the J gene TRBJ2-3, with a tentative D call TRBD2 (5 bases). This CDR3 spans 13 amino acids. Trimming pared 2 bases from V and 9 bases from J, leaving 13 bases between. The germline gives CDR1 SGDLS, CDR2 YYNGEE. In DNA, the CDR3 is TGTGCCAGCAGCGTCCAAACCCGAGGGACGCAGTATTTT. Residues: CASSVQTRGTQYF.

The chain combines TRBV6-6 with TRBJ1-1; D possibly corresponds to TRBD1 (5 bases). Trimming removed 6 bases from V and 2 bases from J, with 10 bases in between. CDR1 and CDR2 (germline): MNHNY, SVGAGI (reference sequence). The CDR3 consists of 13 residues. CDR3 loop: CASSRGINTEAFF. CDR3 nucleotide sequence: TGTGCCAGCAGCCGGGGGATTAACACTGAAGCTTTCTTT.

The V gene is TRBV2, the J gene TRBJ2-7; either TRBD1 or TRBD2 may fit D (6 bases each). V was pared by 11 bases and J by 4 bases, with 18 bases between. Per the germline V gene, CDR1 is SNHLY and CDR2 is FYNNEI. This CDR3 region has 13 residues. The DNA of the CDR3 is TGTGCCGGCGGGACACAGAAGGGTTACGAGCAGTACTTC. This codes for CAGGTQKGYEQYF.

A note on this clone: This same CDR3 is encoded by further DNA sequences in the sample. J is TRBJ1-2 and V is TRBV4-2; D is ambiguous. Deletions cut 0 bases from V and 1 base from J, with 9 bases between. The germline gives CDR1 LGHNA, CDR2 YNFKEQ. The length of the CDR3 is 15 residues. The CDR3 DNA reads TGTGCCAGCAGCCAAGAAGGCCGCGGTAACTATGGCTACACCTTC. Encoded protein: CASSQEGRGNYGYTF.

This chain joins TRBV5-1 and TRBJ2-5, with D maybe TRBD1 (6 bases). Germline assignment: CDR1 SGHRS and CDR2 YFSETQ. The CDR3 has 13 residues. Trimming stripped 4 bases from V and 9 bases from J, with 16 bases between. The CDR3 nucleotides read TGCGCCAGCAGCCCGGGACATACGGTTCCCCAGTACTTC. Its protein is CASSPGHTVPQYF.

V and J are TRBV5-1 and TRBJ2-2, with TRBD1 identical over 7 bases. The trim removed 0 bases at V and 3 bases at J, leaving 8 bases unmatched. CDR1 is SGHRS and CDR2 is YFSETQ in the germline V gene. This CDR3 spans 17 amino acids. The CDR3 spells CASSLVVVGGDTGELFF. CDR3 nucleotides: TGCGCCAGCAGCTTGGTCGTCGTAGGGGGCGACACCGGGGAGCTGTTTTTT.

The V and J genes are TRBV9 and TRBJ1-4; D remains unclear. The germline gives CDR1 SGDLS, CDR2 YYNGEE. The CDR3 contains 17 residues. Trimming shortened V by 0 bases and J by 8 bases, and 20 bases separated the two germline ends. The CDR3 sequence is CASSVGPFTGRNEKLFF. CDR3 nucleotide sequence: TGTGCCAGCAGCGTAGGACCGTTCACGGGGAGGAACGAAAAACTGTTTTTT. Using reference TRBV9 and TRBJ1-4 for the parts outside the CDR3, the full variable domain is DSGVTQTPKHLITATGQRVTLRCSPRSGDLSVYWYQQSLDQGLQFLIQYYNGEERAKGNILERFSAQQFPDLHSELNLSSLELGDSALYFCASSVGPFTGRNEKLFFGSGTQLSVL.

V is TRBV5-6 and J is TRBJ2-1, with 8 bases aligning to TRBD2. CDR1 and CDR2 (germline): SGHDT, YYEEEE. The CDR3 spans 15 residues. V lost 4 bases and J lost 8; bases outside the gene matches: 11. For the CDR3, the DNA is TGTGCCAGCAGCCTCCTCCGGGAGGGGCGGGATGAGCAGTTCTTC. Translating gives CASSLLREGRDEQFF.

This chain uses TRBV7-2 with TRBJ2-3; TRBD2 might be the D (5 bases). The ends were cut back, 5 bases at V and 3 bases at J, with 6 bases in the middle. The CDR3 is 12 amino acids. Germline V gene lookup returns CDR1 SGHTA and CDR2 FQGNSA. In DNA form, the CDR3 reads TGTGCCAGCAGCCCGGGAACAGATACGCAGTATTTT. It specifies CASSPGTDTQYF.

The chain carries TRBV11-2 and TRBJ1-2, with 8 bases fitting TRBD1. Germline V lookup: CDR1 SGHAT, CDR2 FQNNGV. CDR3 size: 15 residues. Trimming removed 4 bases from V and 5 bases from J; junction bases left unmatched: 9. The CDR3 region is CASSSQTGGRYGYTF. The CDR3 region has the DNA TGTGCCAGCAGCTCCCAAACAGGGGGACGGTATGGCTACACCTTC.

At least ten counts were recorded for this clone. V usage is TRBV2 and J usage is TRBJ1-1, with 9 bases identical to TRBD1. V dropped 6 bases and J dropped 4; count of bases not matched to a gene: 9. CDR1 and CDR2 from the germline V gene are SNHLY and FYNNEI. The CDR3 runs 15 residues. CDR3 DNA: TGTGCCAGCAGCCCTATACAGGGGGCAGGCACTGAAGCTTTCTTT. This translates into CASSPIQGAGTEAFF.

The V and J genes are TRBV10-3 and TRBJ2-7, with D possibly TRBD2 on 6 matching bases. The V end lost 7 bases, the J end lost 3 bases, and 19 bases lay between the germline ends. Germline V gives CDR1 ENHRY, CDR2 SYGVKD. The CDR3 spans 15 residues. In DNA, the CDR3 is TGTGCCATCATACCCGGGACTCCACAAGACTACGAGCAGTACTTC. Its protein product is CAIIPGTPQDYEQYF.

This chain connects TRBV2 to TRBJ1-3, with a possible D match to TRBD1 (5 bases). Germline values: CDR1 SNHLY, CDR2 FYNNEI. V shed 8 bases and J shed 0 bases, with 20 bases lying between them. The CDR3 has 17 residues. The CDR3 region has the DNA TGTGCCAGCCGGGTGGGGCCCTCACAGTCCTCTGGAAACACCATATATTTT. Its protein product is CASRVGPSQSSGNTIYF.

V gene TRBV6-5 combines with J gene TRBJ2-5; no definite D call. Looked up from germline, CDR1 is MNHEY and CDR2 is SVGAGI. Trimming left V 5 bases short and J 3 bases short, with 10 bases between. This CDR3 contains 13 residues. The CDR3 DNA reads TGTGCCAGCAGTAAACACCTTAAAGAGACCCAGTACTTC. It translates to CASSKHLKETQYF.

The rearrangement links TRBV5-1 to TRBJ2-3; D possibly corresponds to TRBD1 (6 bases). The CDR3 loop spans 17 amino acids. Germline V CDR1 and CDR2: SGHRS, YFSETQ. The V end lost 4 bases, the J end lost 4 bases, and 22 bases lay between the germline ends. The CDR3 DNA reads as TGCGCCAGCAGCCTCAAAGCCCTTTCAGGGGTAGCAGATACGCAGTATTTT. Its translation: CASSLKALSGVADTQYF.

V gene TRBV12-5 combines with J gene TRBJ1-6; 7 nucleotides match TRBD1. The J segment lost 6 bases and the V segment lost 1 base, leaving 18 bases of the junction unmatched. The germline CDR1 and CDR2 sequences are LGHNT and FRNRAP. The CDR3 has 20 residues. The CDR3 nucleotides are TGTGCTAGTGGTTTGGGACGGGGGACAGTTCAAGGGGGTCGTAATTCACCCCTCCACTTT. Translating gives CASGLGRGTVQGGRNSPLHF.

The chain couples TRBV10-3 to TRBJ1-3; D is unclear. The CDR3 spans 16 residues. V shed 5 bases and J shed 0 bases, with 14 bases lying between them. Per the germline V gene, CDR1 is ENHRY and CDR2 is SYGVKD. The CDR3 sequence: CAISPTDSHSGNTIYF. The CDR3 DNA is TGTGCCATCAGTCCTACCGACTCCCACTCTGGAAACACCATATATTTT.

This clone was counted a single time. V usage is TRBV5-1 and J usage is TRBJ2-7, with a tentative D call TRBD1 (6 bases). Germline CDR1 is SGHRS and CDR2 is YFSETQ. The CDR3 contains 17 residues. The V end was cut by 4 bases, the J end by 4 bases, with 24 bases between. CDR3 sequence: CASSPLGRGSVAYEQYF. For the CDR3, the DNA is TGCGCCAGCAGCCCCCTTGGCAGGGGTAGTGTCGCATACGAGCAGTACTTC.

The chain couples TRBV5-5 to TRBJ1-6; unclear D gene. This CDR3 comprises 15 residues. The germline CDR1 and CDR2 sequences are SGHKS and YYEKEE (reference sequence). V lost 7 bases and J 9 bases, leaving 20 bases between the germline ends. CDR3 loop: CASRDPGISGSPLHF. CDR3 DNA: TGTGCCAGCCGGGATCCGGGGATCTCGGGTTCACCCCTCCACTTT.

The CDR3 sequence: CASRRVGLRTYEQYF. CDR3 coding DNA: TGTGCCAGCCGCAGGGTAGGGTTGCGGACCTACGAGCAGTACTTC. V is TRBV19 and J is TRBJ2-7; a weak D match, TRBD1 (5 bases). Germline values: CDR1 LNHDA, CDR2 SQIVND (reference sequence). With 9 bases removed from V and 2 bases from J, the gap between germline ends came to 20 bases. The CDR3 covers 15 residues.

This chain joins TRBV5-5 and TRBJ2-3; unclear D gene. Per the germline V gene, CDR1 is SGHKS and CDR2 is YYEKEE (reference sequence). The CDR3 runs to 15 residues. V was pared by 0 bases and J by 2 bases, with 10 bases between. The CDR3 DNA sequence: TGTGCCAGCAGCTTGGACGGCGACAACACAGATACGCAGTATTTT. Protein product: CASSLDGDNTDTQYF.

The CDR3 is CASSFRRGEETQYF. The CDR3 DNA follows: TGTGCCAGCAGTTTCCGGAGAGGGGAAGAGACCCAGTACTTC. The V call is TRBV2, the J call TRBJ2-5; D is tentatively TRBD1 or TRBD2 (5 bases each). V dropped 5 bases and J dropped 3 bases, with 13 bases sitting between them. CDR3 length: 14 amino acids. The germline CDR1 and CDR2 sequences are SNHLY and FYNNEI.